The clone carrying this T cell receptor beta chain was counted a few times. Recently diagnosed hyperthyroidism of less than 2 months' duration affected patients aged 18 to 65. PBMCs were collected from an approximately 10 ml volume of fresh peripheral blood. This sample stems from a study of T cells in Graves' hyperthyroidism and ophthalmopathy. The ends lost 2 bases at V and 2 bases at J; junction bases unmatched: 5. This CDR3 region has 15 residues. CDR1 and CDR2 from the germline V gene are SGHTA and FQGTGA. TCR beta CDR3 sequences were amplified from RNA transcripts. TCR CDR3 underwent first-round RT-PCR with the HTBI primer set. TCRdb called the multiplex PCR reads again in MiXCR, with one record for every CDR3 protein. In the table there are about 400,000 distinct CDR3 sequences, roughly 13% of which are singletons.

The sample taken for sequencing was blood. The receptor was derived from a woman in her late teens or twenties with Graves' hyperthyroidism. This rearrangement joins TRBV7-3 to TRBJ1-2, with 7 positions matching TRBD1. The CDR3 region is CASSLFDRVNYGYTF. CDR3 in DNA: TGTGCCAGCAGCTTATTCGACAGGGTAAACTATGGCTACACCTTC.